This T cell receptor beta chain emerged from a study of blood T cell dynamics during melanoma immunotherapy. Produced via immunoSEQ multiplex PCR; TCRdb's table is partial and in-frame only. The data show 10,000 to 12,000 clones, about 90% seen once. The CDR3 is made up of 14 amino acids. V was cut by 2 bases and J by 3 bases, with 12 bases left in between. Germline CDR1 SGDLS, CDR2 YYNGEE. The sample's time point: week 3, after first cycle of checkpoint inhibitor. This material consisted of blood, taken from a patient treated with checkpoint blockade. The chain combines TRBV9 with TRBJ2-7; TRBD2 might be the D (5 bases). This receptor was taken from a human donor with melanoma. The CDR3 spells CASSVGVNNYEQYF. CDR3 sequence (DNA): TGTGCCAGCAGCGTCGGGGTTAATAACTACGAGCAGTACTTC. The variable domain in full, completed from reference TRBV9 and TRBJ2-7, reads DSGVTQTPKHLITATGQRVTLRCSPRSGDLSVYWYQQSLDQGLQFLIQYYNGEERAKGNILERFSAQQFPDLHSELNLSSLELGDSALYFCASSVGVNNYEQYFGPGTRLTVT.